This T cell receptor beta chain was sequenced for a study of T cell clusters in autoimmune cytopenias. This CDR3 is built from 15 residues. Per germline, CDR1 DFQATT and CDR2 SNEGSKA (reference sequence). TRB was amplified from about 250 ng of peripheral blood genomic DNA per sample. Multiplex touch-down PCR amplified TRB using TRB-A and TRB-B pools in one tube. From its re-call of the multiplex PCR reads, TCRdb lists each CDR3 protein once, without DNA. In all, the sample yields about 4,900 distinct CDR3 sequences. These sequences were also reported in another study, on T cell repertoires in aging, cancer and after chemotherapy.

The sample comprised peripheral blood. The chain is built from TRBV20-1 and TRBJ1-6; TCRdb returns TRBD1, unconfirmable since there is no DNA. The sequence came from a human donor with chronic lymphocytic leukemia. The donor label of this sample is uncertain. CDR3 residues: CSAHRGPGHSSPLHF.